A single sample is the source of the 21 T cell receptor beta chains below, sequenced in a study of identical twins. TCRdb analysed the 5' RACE reads with MiXCR anew, one entry per CDR3 protein. This table holds hundreds of thousands of distinct CDR3 sequences, around 12% found once. Separately, the same data were catalogued under a study of yellow fever vaccine responses in identical twins.

Sequenced: PBMCs. These receptors all stem from a woman between 18 and 29 years old in good health.

This clonotype was seen a few times. V usage is TRBV7-8 and J usage is TRBJ2-1; 12 bases agree with TRBD2. The CDR3 contains 14 residues. V lost 8 bases and J lost 4; bases outside the gene matches: 3. Germline V lookup: CDR1 SGHVS, CDR2 FQNEAQ. In DNA, the CDR3 is TGTGCCAGCGAAACTAGCGGGGGGTACAATGAGCAGTTCTTC. It translates to CASETSGGYNEQFF.

CDR3: CAISPPKRFPTGSYEQYV. CDR3 nucleotides: TGTGCCATCAGTCCCCCCAAAAGGTTTCCGACAGGCTCCTACGAGCAGTACGTC. The chain carries TRBV10-3 and TRBJ2-7, with D possibly being TRBD1 (6 bases). The CDR3 is made up of 18 amino acids. The germline V gene has CDR1 ENHRY and CDR2 SYGVKD. V shed 5 bases and J shed 0 bases, with 23 bases lying between them.

Turning to this clonotype: This may be a read error, as it is one base from a much larger clone. The chain joins TRBV20-1 to TRBJ2-4, with D possibly TRBD2 on 6 matching bases. Germline-derived CDR1 and CDR2 are DFQATT and SNEGSKA (reference sequence). The CDR3 length is 16 residues. CDR3 DNA sequence: TGCTGTGCTAGAGATGGGAGGCACTTAGCCAAAAACATTCAGTACTTC. Amino acid sequence: CCARDGRHLAKNIQYF.

The rearrangement joins TRBV21-1 to TRBJ2-1; the D call in the table, TRBD1, was not verified against the DNA. TRBV21-1 counts as a pseudogene. The CDR3 covers 15 residues. CDR3 loop: CASSKRDRVDNEQFF. The CDR3 DNA sequence: TGTGCCAGCAGCAAACGTGACAGGGTCGACAATGAGCAGTTCTTC.

This clonotype was found a few times. The CDR3 DNA follows: TGTGCCAGCAGCTTAGGTTATCGGGGAATGAACTCCTACGAGCAGTACTTC. This encodes CASSLGYRGMNSYEQYF. The rearrangement joins TRBV7-9 to TRBJ2-7; D possibly corresponds to TRBD2 (5 bases). The germline CDR1 and CDR2 sequences are SEHNR and FQNEAQ (reference sequence). The V and J ends lost 1 base and 0 bases respectively, with 16 bases between them. This CDR3 has 17 amino acids.

In this sample, this clonotype turned up a few times. This sequence joins TRBV5-6 and TRBJ1-6; 8 nucleotides align to TRBD1. This CDR3 is built from 15 residues. Germline trimming cut 1 base from V and 7 bases from J; bases unmatched to any gene: 4. Germline CDR1 is SGHDT and CDR2 is YYEEEE. The CDR3 here is CASSLPGGVNSPLHF. DNA for the CDR3: TGTGCCAGCAGCTTGCCAGGGGGCGTAAATTCACCCCTCCACTTT.

This clonotype was seen a handful of times. The V and J genes are TRBV4-1 and TRBJ2-5; D is ambiguous. Trimming removed 0 bases from V and 5 bases from J, with 13 bases in between. Germline V gene lookup returns CDR1 MGHRA and CDR2 YSYEKL. The CDR3 is made up of 15 amino acids. The CDR3: CASSQDRASYETQYF. CDR3 sequence (DNA): TGCGCCAGCAGCCAAGATCGTGCTAGTTATGAGACCCAGTACTTC.

In this sample, this clonotype turned up a few times. The J gene is TRBJ2-5, the V gene TRBV6-1; a possible D gene is TRBD1 (5 bases). V lost 1 base and J lost 1, with 19 bases in between. Germline V gives CDR1 MNHNS, CDR2 SASEGT. The CDR3 runs 18 residues. The CDR3 region has the DNA TGTGCCAGCAGTGAAGTGTTAGGCAGGGTTAAGGTCCAAGAGACCCAGTACTTC. Translated: CASSEVLGRVKVQETQYF.

The gene calls are TRBV6-2 or TRBV6-3 and TRBJ2-7, with TRBD2 as a possible D gene (6 bases). The CDR3 runs to 15 residues. Germline CDR1 reads MNHEY; CDR2 reads SVGEGT. V lost 6 bases, J lost 1 base, and 16 bases lay in between. This CDR3 is CASSSPKGLSYEQYF. CDR3 in DNA: TGTGCCAGCAGCTCCCCTAAGGGACTTTCCTACGAGCAGTACTTC.

In its sample, this clonotype was seen a few times. The V call is TRBV10-3, the J call TRBJ1-2; 7 positions match TRBD1. CDR3 length: 14 amino acids. Germline V gene data show CDR1 as ENHRY and CDR2 as SYGVKD. J lost 4 bases, V lost 2 bases, and 4 bases had no gene match. CDR3 sequence: CAISEKGAAYGYTF. The CDR3 DNA reads TGTGCCATCAGTGAGAAGGGGGCGGCCTATGGCTACACCTTC.

This clonotype was counted only a few times. This rearrangement joins TRBV20-1 to TRBJ2-5, with TRBD2 identical over 11 bases. Germline V gene sequence: CDR1 DFQATT, CDR2 SNEGSKA (reference sequence). The CDR3 length is 14 residues. Trimming took 6 bases from V and 1 from J; bases not matched to a gene: 4. The CDR3 reads CSARTSGSQETQYF. The CDR3 DNA reads as TGCAGTGCCAGGACTAGCGGGTCCCAAGAGACCCAGTACTTC.

The chain couples TRBV5-1 to TRBJ2-7, with TRBD2 matching 12 bases. The CDR3 loop spans 14 amino acids. Germline V gene data show CDR1 as SGHRS and CDR2 as YFSETQ. With 4 bases clipped from V and 7 bases from J, the junction kept 6 bases outside the gene matches. DNA for the CDR3: TGCGCCAGCAGCCCACTAGCGGGAGGAGAAGAGCAGTACTTC. This gives the protein CASSPLAGGEEQYF.

This chain joins TRBV2 and TRBJ2-7, with 11 nucleotides matching TRBD2. The CDR3 has 15 amino acids. J was trimmed by 0 bases and V by 7 bases; bases with no gene match: 5. Germline V gene sequence: CDR1 SNHLY, CDR2 FYNNEI. The CDR3 DNA is TGTGCCAGCAAACCAGGGACTAGCGGCTCCTACGAGCAGTACTTC. Translated, it gives CASKPGTSGSYEQYF.

This clonotype was observed a handful of times. V and J are TRBV15 and TRBJ1-5; D is undetermined. CDR3 length: 15 amino acids. Trimming shortened V by 0 bases and J by 1 base, and 7 bases separated the two germline ends. In germline, CDR1 is LNHNV, CDR2 YYDKDF (reference sequence). The CDR3 reads CATSREGASNQPQHF. Written as DNA, the CDR3 is TGTGCCACCAGCAGAGAGGGTGCCAGCAATCAGCCCCAGCATTTT.

This clonotype came up a few times. The genes are TRBV12-3 or TRBV12-4 and TRBJ1-1; D uncertain. The V gene lost 8 bases and the J gene lost 6 bases, with 22 bases spanning the gap. The CDR3 consists of 15 residues. The chain's CDR3 is CASWVAGTRDAEAFF. Here the CDR3 DNA reads TGTGCCAGCTGGGTTGCGGGTACGAGGGATGCTGAAGCTTTCTTT.

The chain links TRBV6-2 or TRBV6-3 to TRBJ2-2; D may be TRBD1 or TRBD2 (5 bases each). The V gene lost 0 bases and the J gene lost 2 bases, with 19 bases spanning the gap. Germline V CDR1 and CDR2: MNHEY, SVGEGT. This CDR3 is built from 19 residues. The CDR3 DNA sequence: TGTGCCAGCAGTTACTCGGGACCTCCCTTTGTCGGAAACACCGGGGAGCTGTTTTTT. It yields the protein CASSYSGPPFVGNTGELFF.

There are many counts of this clonotype. This chain uses TRBV28 with TRBJ1-2, with D possibly matching TRBD1 (5 bases). The CDR3 runs to 14 residues. Trimming left V 5 bases short and J 8 bases short, with 18 bases between. From germline, CDR1 is MDHEN and CDR2 SYDVKM. The CDR3 here is CASSRGDSTKGYTF. The CDR3 nucleotides read TGTGCCAGCAGTCGGGGCGATTCTACGAAAGGCTACACCTTC.

This clonotype turned up a few times. The chain has TRBV5-1 and TRBJ1-4, with D unresolved. The CDR3 contains 15 residues. V lost 5 bases to trimming and J lost 4 bases, with 15 bases between them. Germline V CDR1 and CDR2: SGHRS, YFSETQ. CDR3 loop: CASRILGSLNEKLFF. The CDR3 region has the DNA TGCGCCAGCAGAATATTGGGCAGCCTTAATGAAAAACTGTTTTTT.

This clonotype was counted only a few times. The chain recombines TRBV6-2 or TRBV6-3 with TRBJ2-7; D gene ambiguous. The CDR3 spans 13 residues. Trimming stripped 6 bases from V and 5 bases from J, with 14 bases between. CDR1 and CDR2 from the germline V gene are MNHEY and SVGEGT. The CDR3 sequence: CASSSPFGDEQYF. The CDR3 coding sequence is TGTGCCAGCAGCTCCCCATTTGGGGACGAGCAGTACTTC.

The CDR3 region has the DNA TGTGCCAGCAGCCCAGAAGGGAGAGTCATGAACACTGAAGCTTTCTTT. Amino acid sequence: CASSPEGRVMNTEAFF. The J gene is TRBJ1-1, the V gene TRBV3-1; D not certain. CDR1 is LGHDT and CDR2 is YNNKEL in the germline V gene (reference sequence). The CDR3 runs 16 residues. Trimming cost V 4 bases and J 0 bases, with 15 bases left between them.

This chain connects TRBV24-1 to TRBJ2-2; no clear D gene. This CDR3 comprises 12 residues. Germline assignment: CDR1 KGHDR and CDR2 SFDVKD. V was clipped by 4 bases and J by 4 bases, with 3 bases between them. This CDR3 reads CATSDITGELFF. In DNA form, the CDR3 reads TGTGCCACCAGTGACATCACCGGGGAGCTGTTTTTT.